This T cell receptor (beta chain) was recorded in a study of cytomegalovirus exposure and HLA in healthy donors. The method was immunoSEQ multiplex PCR; TCRdb's version includes in-frame clones alone and lacks a portion of them. The sample carries 110,000 to 150,000 clones, 91% recorded once. This CDR3 contains 16 residues. The J segment lost 4 bases and the V segment lost 4 bases, leaving 9 bases of the junction unmatched. The germline CDR1 and CDR2 sequences are MNHNY and SVGAGI (reference sequence). The sequencing sample was made of PBMCs. This clonotype originated in a man aged 18 to 30 in good health and CMV-seronegative. V gene TRBV6-6 combines with J gene TRBJ2-3, with TRBD2 matching 9 bases. The CDR3 region is CASSSYGGGASDTQYF. The CDR3 nucleotides are TGTGCCAGCAGTTCCTACGGCGGGGGGGCCTCAGATACGCAGTATTTT.